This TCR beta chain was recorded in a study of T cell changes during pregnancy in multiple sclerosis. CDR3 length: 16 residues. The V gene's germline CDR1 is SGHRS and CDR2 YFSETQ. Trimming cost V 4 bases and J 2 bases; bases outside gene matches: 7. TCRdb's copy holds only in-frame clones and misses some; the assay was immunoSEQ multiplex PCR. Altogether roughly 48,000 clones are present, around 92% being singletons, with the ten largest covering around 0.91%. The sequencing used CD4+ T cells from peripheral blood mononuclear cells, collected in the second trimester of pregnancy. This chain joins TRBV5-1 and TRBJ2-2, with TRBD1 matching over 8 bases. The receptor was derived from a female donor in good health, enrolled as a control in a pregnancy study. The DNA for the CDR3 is TGCGCCAGCAGCAGTCCGGGACAGGCTAACACCGGGGAGCTGTTTTTT. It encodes CASSSPGQANTGELFF.